This record looks at one TCR beta chain sequence and its context. Germline assignment: CDR1 LNHDA and CDR2 SQIVND (reference sequence). Trimming cost V 9 bases and J 10 bases, with 13 bases left between them. The CDR3 sequence is 11 residues long. This sample was taken from a study of early T cells in non-severe SARS-CoV-2 infection. TCRdb used MiXCR to reprocess the 5' RACE reads, holding one entry per CDR3 protein. The sample lists 50,000 or so distinct CDR3 sequences, 8% to 8.5% seen once, with around a tenth in the top ten. The clonotype originates from an adult who was a healthcare worker with PCR-confirmed SARS-CoV-2 infection or an uninfected control (not recorded which). The source material was whole blood. V and J are TRBV19 and TRBJ2-1; either TRBD1 or TRBD2 may supply D (5 bases each). Written as DNA, the CDR3 is TGTGCCAGCACTAGATGGGGGGAGCAGTTCTTC. It specifies CASTRWGEQFF.